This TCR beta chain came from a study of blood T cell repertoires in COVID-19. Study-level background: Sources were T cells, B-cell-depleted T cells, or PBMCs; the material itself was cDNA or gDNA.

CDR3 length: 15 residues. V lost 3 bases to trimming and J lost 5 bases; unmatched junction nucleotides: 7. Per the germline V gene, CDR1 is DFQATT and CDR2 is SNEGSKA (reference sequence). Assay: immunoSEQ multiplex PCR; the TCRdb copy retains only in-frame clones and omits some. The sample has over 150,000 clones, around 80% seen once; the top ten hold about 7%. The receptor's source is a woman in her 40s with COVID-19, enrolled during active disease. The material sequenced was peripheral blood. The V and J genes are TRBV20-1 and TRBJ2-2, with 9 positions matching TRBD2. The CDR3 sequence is CSASSGREPTGELFF. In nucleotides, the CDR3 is TGCAGTGCTAGTAGCGGGAGAGAGCCGACCGGGGAGCTGTTTTTT.